The 7 T cell receptor beta chains reported below all come from one sample, sequenced in a study of identical twins. TCRdb re-derived calls from the 5' RACE reads in MiXCR, one entry per CDR3 protein. Of 1.5 million to 2 million distinct CDR3 sequences in the sample, 25% to 35% were seen once. Material: cord blood. All receptors derive from a newborn girl in good health.

This rearrangement joins TRBV4-1 to TRBJ2-7; D is uncertain. The length of the CDR3 is 14 residues. V was pared by 1 base and J by 0 bases, with 7 bases between. Germline loops: CDR1 MGHRA, CDR2 YSYEKL. CDR3 amino acids: CASSQAVTSYEQYF. For the CDR3, the DNA is TGCGCCAGCAGCCAAGCTGTCACCTCCTACGAGCAGTACTTC.

Only a few counts were recorded for this clonotype. J is TRBJ1-4 and V is TRBV28; 7 bases match TRBD1. The CDR3 sequence is 15 residues long. J lost 3 bases, V lost 6 bases, and 7 bases had no gene match. Per the germline V gene, CDR1 is MDHEN and CDR2 is SYDVKM. CDR3 DNA sequence: TGTGCCAGCAGCCCAACAGGGGCCCCTAATGAAAAACTGTTTTTT. Its protein product is CASSPTGAPNEKLFF.

The sample holds a few counts of this clonotype. Germline and junction disagree at one end, which may indicate a read error. The J gene is TRBJ2-7, the V gene TRBV5-1, with no clear D. CDR3 length: 13 amino acids. Per germline, CDR1 SGHRS and CDR2 YFSETQ. The CDR3 is CASSGVGSYEQYF. The CDR3 DNA reads TGTGCCAGCAGTGGGGTAGGCTCCTACGAGCAGTACTTC.

This CDR3 is CASRLAGSRNEQFF. The CDR3 nucleotides are TGTGCCAGCAGGCTAGCGGGAAGCCGCAATGAGCAGTTCTTC. The chain joins TRBV19 to TRBJ2-1, with TRBD2 matching 9 bases. Germline V CDR1 and CDR2: LNHDA, SQIVND (reference sequence). The junction had 9 bases not matched to a gene; V was cut back by 9 bases and J by 6 bases. The CDR3 sequence is 14 residues long. The full variable domain, its missing parts supplied by reference TRBV19 and TRBJ2-1, is DGGITQSPKYLFRKEGQNVTLSCEQNLNHDAMYWYRQDPGQGLRLIYYSQIVNDFQKGDIAEGYSVSREKKESFPLTVTSAQKNPTAFYLCASRLAGSRNEQFFGPGTRLTVL.

The rearrangement joins TRBV5-1 to TRBJ1-4, with D maybe TRBD1 (6 bases). Per germline, CDR1 SGHRS and CDR2 YFSETQ. The CDR3 totals 13 residues. Trimming stripped 4 bases from V and 7 bases from J, with 11 bases between. The CDR3 region has the DNA TGCGCCAGCAGCCTGGGACACGGTGAAAAACTGTTTTTT. Protein: CASSLGHGEKLFF. The full variable domain, completed using reference TRBV5-1 and TRBJ1-4, is KAGVTQTPRYLIKTRGQQVTLSCSPISGHRSVSWYQQTPGQGLQFLFEYFSETQRNKGNFPGRFSGRQFSNSRSEMNVSTLELGDSALYLCASSLGHGEKLFFGSGTQLSVL.

This clonotype was seen only a few times. The chain links TRBV20-1 to TRBJ2-7, with D possibly being TRBD1 or TRBD2 (6 bases each). The CDR3 is 16 residues long. Trimming took off 1 base at V and 3 bases at J, with 19 bases between the two ends. The germline V gene encodes CDR1 DFQATT and CDR2 SNEGSKA (reference sequence). The DNA for the CDR3 is TGCAGTGCTAGAGTCCTTCTCCAGGGGAGGCACTACGAGCAGTACTTC. Its translation is CSARVLLQGRHYEQYF.

The V call is TRBV2, the J call TRBJ2-7, with 7 nucleotides matching TRBD2. Germline V gene data show CDR1 as SNHLY and CDR2 as FYNNEI. V was pared by 6 bases and J by 0 bases, with 11 bases of the junction left unmatched. The CDR3 extends over 16 amino acids. The CDR3 here is CASSRNGRGTSYEQYF. CDR3 DNA: TGTGCCAGCAGCCGCAACGGGCGGGGGACCTCCTACGAGCAGTACTTC.